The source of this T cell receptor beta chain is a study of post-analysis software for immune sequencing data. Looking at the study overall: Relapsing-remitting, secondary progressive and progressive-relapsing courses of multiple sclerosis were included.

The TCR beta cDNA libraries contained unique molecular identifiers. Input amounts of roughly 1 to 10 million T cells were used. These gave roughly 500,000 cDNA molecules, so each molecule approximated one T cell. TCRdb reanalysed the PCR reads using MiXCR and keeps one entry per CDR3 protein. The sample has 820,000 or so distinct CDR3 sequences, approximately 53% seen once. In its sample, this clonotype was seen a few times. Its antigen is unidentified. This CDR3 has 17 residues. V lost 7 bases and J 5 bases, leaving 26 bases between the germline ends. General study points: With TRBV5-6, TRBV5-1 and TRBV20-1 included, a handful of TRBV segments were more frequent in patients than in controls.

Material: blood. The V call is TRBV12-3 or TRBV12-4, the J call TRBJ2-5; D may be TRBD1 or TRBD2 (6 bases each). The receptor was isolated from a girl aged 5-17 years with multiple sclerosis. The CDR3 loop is CASTPGVSGPQGETQYF. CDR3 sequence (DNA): TGTGCCAGCACCCCAGGGGTTAGCGGCCCCCAGGGGGAGACCCAGTACTTC.